This note documents a single TCR beta chain sequence. This clone was seen once. This clone's antigen is unknown. It has no much larger one-base neighbor in the sample; base qualities were not kept. Library generation was performed with the immunoSEQ multiplex PCR assay. TCRdb obtained this table from immuneACCESS and retained in-frame rearrangements with V and J assigned. These tables miss some clones; where compared with another copy, unresolved V genes account for less than half of the shortfall, and the remainder is unexplained. The sample has approximately 98,000 clones on record, around four fifths of them singletons. 6.5% of the sample is held by the ten biggest clonotypes. This sample was included in a study of control samples from healthy donors and cancer patients (dated by TCRdb to the early 2020s). From the cysteine through the phenylalanine, the CDR3 covers 13 amino acids. Only the CDR3 region is kept as DNA, spanning 39 bases read in frame from base 1. The germline V gene encodes CDR1 SGHRS and CDR2 YFSETQ. V and J lose 6 bases and 6 bases, and a span of 15 bases separates them.

The sequence links TRBV5-1 to TRBJ1-1; the D gene is perhaps TRBD1, on 5 matching bases. Sequenced material: blood. This clonotype originated in a man aged 18 to 30 in good health. The CDR3 region reads CASKSGGDSEAFF. The nucleotide sequence is given as TGCGCCAGCAAAAGCGGGGGGGACTCTGAAGCTTTCTTT.